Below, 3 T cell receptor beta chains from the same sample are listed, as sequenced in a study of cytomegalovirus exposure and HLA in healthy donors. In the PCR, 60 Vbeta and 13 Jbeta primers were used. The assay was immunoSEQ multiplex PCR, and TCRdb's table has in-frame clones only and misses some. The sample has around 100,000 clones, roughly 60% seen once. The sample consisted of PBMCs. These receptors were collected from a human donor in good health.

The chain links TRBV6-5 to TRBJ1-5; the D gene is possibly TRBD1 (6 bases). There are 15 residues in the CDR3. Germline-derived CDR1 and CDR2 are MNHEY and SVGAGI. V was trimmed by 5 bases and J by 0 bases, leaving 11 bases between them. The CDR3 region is CASSPTGYSNQPQHF. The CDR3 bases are TGTGCCAGCAGTCCAACAGGGTATAGCAATCAGCCCCAGCATTTT.

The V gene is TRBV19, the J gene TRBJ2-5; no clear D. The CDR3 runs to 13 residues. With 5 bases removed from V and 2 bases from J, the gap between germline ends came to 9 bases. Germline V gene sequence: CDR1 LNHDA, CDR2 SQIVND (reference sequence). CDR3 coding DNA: TGTGCCAGTAGTTCTCAGTTACAAGAGACCCAGTACTTC. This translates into CASSSQLQETQYF.

In DNA, the CDR3 is TGTGCCAGCCGGGCCGGGACAACAACTAATGAAAAACTGTTTTTT. This gives the protein CASRAGTTTNEKLFF. The rearrangement joins TRBV7-9 to TRBJ1-4; D may be TRBD1 (6 bases). The V end was cut by 8 bases, the J end by 0 bases, with 13 bases between. Germline values: CDR1 SEHNR, CDR2 FQNEAQ (reference sequence). The CDR3 is made up of 15 amino acids.